This T cell receptor beta chain was captured by sequencing in a study of low-dose radiotherapy and immunotherapy resistance in tumors. About the research overall: 1 Gy per fraction was delivered to Cohort 2 every two weeks, for 13 Gy total over 26 weeks. While receiving nivolumab 240 mg every two weeks, patients also received ipilimumab 1 mg/kg every six weeks, both intravenously.

This CDR3 is 15 amino acids long. The junction had 11 bases not matched to a gene; V was cut back by 6 bases and J by 7 bases. From germline, CDR1 is SEHNR and CDR2 FQNEAQ (reference sequence). Primers used for first-strand cDNA, a TRAV- and TRBV-specific set, covered both alpha and beta chains. With a constant-region primer and a V-primer adapter, TCRs were subjected to roughly 18 PCR cycles of amplification. Using its own MiXCR run on the reads, TCRdb lists one record per CDR3 protein. Of just over 90,000 distinct CDR3 sequences listed, 20% to 25% are singletons. Time point meaning: after trial treatment. Treatment indicated: LDRT plus nivolumab, ipilimumab, low-dose cyclophosphamide and aspirin (RACIN trial). Patients qualified if they had advanced solid tumors that lacked tumor-infiltrating lymphocytes. This clonotype was detected many times.

The receptor was isolated from a female donor with ovarian cancer. The V gene is TRBV7-9, the J gene TRBJ2-7; TRBD2 matches 11 bases. The sample in question was PBMCs, obtained after low-dose radiotherapy plus immunotherapy. Written as DNA, the CDR3 is TGTGCCAGCAGTCAATTGACTAGCGGGGCCTCTGAGCAGTACTTC. It encodes CASSQLTSGASEQYF.